The next 8 T cell receptor beta chains were all read from a single sample in a study of T cell responses to AZD1222 COVID-19 vaccine. Profiling relied on immunoSEQ multiplex PCR, and the TCRdb table lists in-frame clones only, not all of them. The repertoire has about 54,000 clones, around 80% of them found once; the top ten carry more than 8.5%. The material sequenced was peripheral blood, taken on day 0 of AZD1222 vaccination. The receptors derive from an adult in good health.

The V call is TRBV28, the J call TRBJ2-7; the D gene is possibly TRBD1 (6 bases). CDR3 size: 15 residues. Germline V gives CDR1 MDHEN, CDR2 SYDVKM. The V and J ends lost 5 bases and 0 bases respectively, with 14 bases between them. Here the CDR3 reads CASSLRGSHSYEQYF. The CDR3 DNA reads TGTGCCAGCAGTCTCAGGGGATCCCACTCCTACGAGCAGTACTTC.

The V and J genes are TRBV6-6 and TRBJ1-1; TRBD1 matches 7 bases. This CDR3 is built from 16 residues. Germline V gene data show CDR1 as MNHNY and CDR2 as SVGAGI (reference sequence). J gave up 2 bases and V 5 bases, and 11 bases lay outside the gene matches. DNA of the CDR3: TGTGCCAGCAGTCGTGCCACCGGGACAGTTAACACTGAAGCTTTCTTT. Protein sequence: CASSRATGTVNTEAFF.

This chain uses TRBV7-3 with TRBJ2-3; 12 bases line up with TRBD2. The germline V gene has CDR1 SGHTA and CDR2 FQGTGA. V shed 5 bases and J 0 bases; nucleotides not matched to a gene: 6. The CDR3 extends over 17 amino acids. The CDR3 sequence is CASSLWTSGASTDTQYF. The CDR3 nucleotides are TGTGCCAGCAGCCTCTGGACTAGCGGGGCCAGCACAGATACGCAGTATTTT.

The chain links TRBV24-1 to TRBJ1-2; 9 bases agree with TRBD1. CDR1 is KGHDR and CDR2 is SFDVKD in the germline V gene. The CDR3 sequence is 14 residues long. V was pared by 4 bases and J by 7 bases, with 6 bases of the junction left unmatched. The DNA for the CDR3 is TGTGCCACCAGTGACAGGGACAGGGTAACTGGCTACACCTTC. Amino acid sequence: CATSDRDRVTGYTF.

The V gene is TRBV3-1 (or the pseudogene TRBV3-2), the J gene TRBJ2-3; 7 positions match TRBD1. The V gene end was trimmed by 0 bases and the J gene end by 1 base; junction bases not matched to a gene: 7. The CDR3 is made up of 17 amino acids. Looked up from germline, CDR1 is LGHDT and CDR2 is YNNKEL (reference sequence). This CDR3 reads CASSQDKTGPRTDTQYF. The CDR3 nucleotides are TGTGCCAGCAGCCAAGATAAGACAGGGCCGCGCACAGATACGCAGTATTTT.

V and J are TRBV7-2 and TRBJ2-1; D uncertain. There are 13 residues in the CDR3. The germline V and J ends were trimmed by 6 bases and 9 bases, with 15 bases remaining between them. The germline V gene has CDR1 SGHTA and CDR2 FQGNSA. The CDR3 sequence: CASRSLTDTEQFF. The CDR3 nucleotides are TGTGCCAGCAGATCCCTAACAGATACTGAGCAGTTCTTC. The complete variable domain, with remaining parts taken from reference TRBV7-2 and TRBJ2-1, reads GAGVSQSPSNKVTEKGKDVELRCDPISGHTALYWYRQSLGQGLEFLIYFQGNSAPDKSGLPSDRFSAERTGGSVSTLTIQRTQQEDSAVYLCASRSLTDTEQFFGPGTRLTVL.

The rearrangement joins TRBV5-1 to TRBJ2-3; 7 bases match TRBD1. Germline V gene lookup returns CDR1 SGHRS and CDR2 YFSETQ. The V segment lost 5 bases and the J segment 0 bases; nucleotides outside the gene matches: 6. The CDR3 consists of 15 residues. The CDR3 DNA is TGCGCCAGCAGTCCTAGCAGGGGGAGCACAGATACGCAGTATTTT. As protein: CASSPSRGSTDTQYF.

The chain has TRBV6-2 or TRBV6-3 and TRBJ1-3; no clear D gene. Germline values: CDR1 MNHEY, CDR2 SVGEGT. V gave up 2 bases and J gave up 3 bases, with 8 bases separating them. The CDR3 loop spans 14 amino acids. CDR3 residues: CASSYPMGGNTIYF. In DNA, the CDR3 is TGTGCCAGCAGTTACCCGATGGGTGGAAACACCATATATTTT.